A selection of T cell receptor beta chains follows, all from one sample in a study of T cells in Graves' hyperthyroidism and ophthalmopathy. TCRdb processed the multiplex PCR reads anew with MiXCR; each CDR3 protein has one entry. The sample contains about 510,000 distinct CDR3 sequences, 13% to 15% of which appear only once. Sequencing used blood. Every receptor here comes from a middle-aged woman with Graves' hyperthyroidism. Each CDR3 is given with its conserved first and last residue. The D gene is left open where the match is weak. Size is omitted from some rows. Given values are once, few, many or a class for expanded clones.

v_gene: TRBV28; j_gene: TRBJ2-1; abundance: many; d_gene: TRBD2; CDR3aa: CVSLPRDYSSYNEQFF; CDR3nt: TGTGTCAGCCTGCCCCGGGACTATAGCTCCTACAATGAGCAGTTCTTC
v_gene: TRBV7-3; j_gene: TRBJ2-6; abundance: -; d_gene: -; CDR3aa: CASSLMGDKSGANVLTF; CDR3nt: TGTGCCAGCAGCTTGATGGGAGACAAGTCTGGGGCCAACGTCCTGACTTTC
v_gene: TRBV25-1; j_gene: TRBJ2-2; abundance: -; d_gene: TRBD1; CDR3aa: CASSNPPGTGSTGELFF; CDR3nt: TGTGCCAGCAGTAACCCACCGGGGACAGGCAGCACCGGGGAGCTGTTTTTT
v_gene: TRBV28; j_gene: TRBJ1-5; abundance: many; d_gene: -; CDR3aa: CASSLVVRLSSNQPQHF; CDR3nt: TGTGCCAGCAGTTTGGTAGTCCGACTGTCTAGCAATCAGCCCCAGCATTTT
v_gene: TRBV6-1; j_gene: TRBJ1-4; abundance: -; d_gene: TRBD1; CDR3aa: CASSESTGGFNEKLFF; CDR3nt: TGTGCCAGCAGTGAATCGACAGGGGGTTTTAATGAAAAACTGTTTTTT
v_gene: TRBV7-6; j_gene: TRBJ2-2; abundance: once; d_gene: TRBD2; CDR3aa: CASSSGTSGGAGELFF; CDR3nt: TGTGCCAGCAGCTCCGGGACTAGCGGGGGGGCCGGGGAGCTGTTTTTT
v_gene: TRBV5-6; j_gene: TRBJ2-1; abundance: few; d_gene: -; CDR3aa: CASSGERRSYNEQFF; CDR3nt: TGTGCCAGCAGCGGGGAGCGTCGCTCCTACAATGAGCAGTTCTTC
v_gene: TRBV19; j_gene: TRBJ2-7; abundance: -; d_gene: -; CDR3aa: CASSTDSRYEQYF; CDR3nt: TGTGCCAGTAGTACCGACAGTCGCTACGAGCAGTACTTC
v_gene: TRBV28; j_gene: TRBJ2-7; abundance: many; d_gene: -; CDR3aa: CASSLHGGYEQYF; CDR3nt: TGTGCCAGCAGTTTACACGGGGGCTACGAGCAGTACTTC
v_gene: TRBV6-1; j_gene: TRBJ1-6; abundance: -; d_gene: -; CDR3aa: CASSRTTGSPLHF; CDR3nt: TGTGCCAGCAGTCGAACGACGGGATCACCCCTCCACTTT
v_gene: TRBV3-1; j_gene: TRBJ1-1; abundance: many; d_gene: -; CDR3aa: CASSQDLAFPTTFF; CDR3nt: TGTGCCAGCAGCCAAGATTTGGCGTTTCCGACTACTTTCTTT
v_gene: TRBV6-5; j_gene: TRBJ2-2; abundance: once; d_gene: TRBD2; CDR3aa: CASSYPSGRTGELFF; CDR3nt: TGTGCCAGCAGTTACCCTAGCGGGAGGACCGGGGAGCTGTTTTTT
v_gene: TRBV6-1; j_gene: TRBJ2-2; abundance: few; d_gene: TRBD1; CDR3aa: CASSRDRGTGELFF; CDR3nt: TGTGCCAGCAGCCGAGACAGGGGAACCGGGGAGCTGTTTTTT
v_gene: TRBV3-1; j_gene: TRBJ2-5; abundance: many; d_gene: -; CDR3aa: CASSETTGVAETQYF; CDR3nt: TGTGCCAGCAGCGAAACAACGGGAGTAGCAGAGACCCAGTACTTC
v_gene: TRBV4-1; j_gene: TRBJ2-7; abundance: many; d_gene: TRBD1; CDR3aa: CASSQPFGTGRTYEQYF; CDR3nt: TGCGCCAGCAGCCAACCCTTCGGGACAGGCCGAACCTACGAGCAGTACTTC
v_gene: TRBV12-3/TRBV12-4; j_gene: TRBJ1-1; abundance: many; d_gene: TRBD1; CDR3aa: CASSPYNYRTGSTEAFF; CDR3nt: TGTGCCAGCAGCCCATACAACTATCGGACAGGGAGCACTGAAGCTTTCTTT
v_gene: TRBV3-1; j_gene: TRBJ2-1; abundance: many; d_gene: TRBD2; CDR3aa: CASSEGAGGSNEQFF; CDR3nt: TGTGCCAGCAGCGAAGGCGCGGGAGGATCCAATGAGCAGTTCTTC
v_gene: TRBV19; j_gene: TRBJ1-2; abundance: -; d_gene: -; CDR3aa: CASALGQGLGGYTF; CDR3nt: TGTGCCAGTGCCCTGGGTCAGGGCCTCGGGGGCTACACCTTC
v_gene: TRBV27; j_gene: TRBJ1-3; abundance: -; d_gene: -; CDR3aa: CASSSDYPGNTIYF; CDR3nt: TGTGCCAGCAGTTCGGACTATCCTGGAAACACCATATATTTT
v_gene: TRBV7-2; j_gene: TRBJ2-5; abundance: -; d_gene: TRBD1; CDR3aa: CASSDYRGETQYF; CDR3nt: TGTGCCAGCAGCGATTACAGGGGAGAGACCCAGTACTTC
v_gene: TRBV7-3; j_gene: TRBJ2-7; abundance: few; d_gene: TRBD2; CDR3aa: CASSPFGLAGGPGEQYF; CDR3nt: TGTGCCAGCAGCCCCTTTGGACTAGCGGGAGGGCCCGGTGAGCAGTACTTC
v_gene: TRBV5-6; j_gene: TRBJ2-3; abundance: many; d_gene: -; CDR3aa: CASSFRRGAGVGTDTQYF; CDR3nt: TGTGCCAGCAGCTTCAGACGGGGGGCGGGTGTCGGCACAGATACGCAGTATTTT
v_gene: TRBV13; j_gene: TRBJ2-7; abundance: -; d_gene: -; CDR3aa: CASSFSGTIWEQYF; CDR3nt: TGTGCCAGCAGCTTCAGTGGAACGATTTGGGAGCAGTACTTC
v_gene: TRBV7-6; j_gene: TRBJ2-5; abundance: few; d_gene: TRBD2; CDR3aa: CASSQRLAGLETQYF; CDR3nt: TGTGCCAGCAGCCAGAGACTAGCGGGTTTGGAGACCCAGTACTTC
v_gene: TRBV19; j_gene: TRBJ2-3; abundance: few; d_gene: TRBD2; CDR3aa: CASSSPLAGGADTQYF; CDR3nt: TGTGCCAGTAGCTCCCCTCTAGCGGGAGGGGCAGATACGCAGTATTTT
v_gene: TRBV28; j_gene: TRBJ2-3; abundance: many; d_gene: -; CDR3aa: CASSFDTRTDTQYF; CDR3nt: TGTGCCAGCAGTTTTGACACTCGCACAGATACGCAGTATTTT
v_gene: TRBV28; j_gene: TRBJ2-3; abundance: many; d_gene: -; CDR3aa: CATVFGTDTQYF; CDR3nt: TGTGCCACCGTCTTTGGCACAGATACGCAGTATTTT
v_gene: TRBV28; j_gene: TRBJ1-5; abundance: many; d_gene: TRBD1; CDR3aa: CASRKTGNNQPQHF; CDR3nt: TGTGCCAGCAGGAAGACAGGGAACAATCAGCCCCAGCATTTT
v_gene: TRBV4-1; j_gene: TRBJ1-1; abundance: many; d_gene: TRBD1; CDR3aa: CASSHPGGKTEAFF; CDR3nt: TGCGCCAGCAGCCATCCAGGGGGCAAGACTGAAGCTTTCTTT
v_gene: TRBV16; j_gene: TRBJ2-7; abundance: -; d_gene: TRBD1; CDR3aa: CASSQFLSGQGAEQYF; CDR3nt: TGTGCCAGCAGCCAATTCTTATCGGGACAGGGGGCCGAGCAGTACTTC
v_gene: TRBV20-1; j_gene: TRBJ2-1; abundance: many; d_gene: TRBD1; CDR3aa: CSAPDRVSWNEQFF; CDR3nt: TGCAGTGCCCCGGACAGGGTCTCCTGGAATGAGCAGTTCTTC
v_gene: TRBV3-1; j_gene: TRBJ2-6; abundance: -; d_gene: -; CDR3aa: CASSQGARSGKTSGANVLTF; CDR3nt: TGTGCCAGCAGCCAAGGGGCGCGAAGCGGCAAAACCTCTGGGGCCAACGTCCTGACTTTC
v_gene: TRBV5-1; j_gene: TRBJ2-3; abundance: few; d_gene: TRBD2; CDR3aa: CASSSTSGTDTQYF; CDR3nt: TGCGCCAGCAGCTCTACTAGCGGGACAGATACGCAGTATTTT
v_gene: TRBV6-1; j_gene: TRBJ1-2; abundance: many; d_gene: -; CDR3aa: CASSHLPGPTRFYGYTF; CDR3nt: TGTGCCAGCAGTCATTTGCCGGGGCCTACACGGTTCTATGGCTACACCTTC
v_gene: TRBV12-3/TRBV12-4; j_gene: TRBJ2-1; abundance: -; d_gene: -; CDR3aa: CASRLTGYDNEQFF; CDR3nt: TGTGCCAGCAGACTTACTGGCTACGACAATGAGCAGTTCTTC
v_gene: TRBV27; j_gene: TRBJ2-1; abundance: many; d_gene: -; CDR3aa: CASSLRDLNNEQFF; CDR3nt: TGTGCCAGCAGTCTCCGGGACCTAAACAATGAGCAGTTCTTC
v_gene: TRBV6-1; j_gene: TRBJ2-1; abundance: -; d_gene: TRBD2; CDR3aa: CASTLAGGGDEQFF; CDR3nt: TGTGCCAGCACCCTAGCGGGAGGTGGAGATGAGCAGTTCTTC
v_gene: TRBV25-1; j_gene: TRBJ2-7; abundance: -; d_gene: TRBD2; CDR3aa: CASSDGTSGATFYEQYF; CDR3nt: TGTGCCAGCAGTGATGGGACTAGCGGGGCCACCTTCTACGAGCAGTACTTC
v_gene: TRBV4-1; j_gene: TRBJ2-7; abundance: many; d_gene: -; CDR3aa: CASSQLPRDSSYEQYF; CDR3nt: TGCGCCAGCAGCCAATTACCGCGGGACTCCTCCTACGAGCAGTACTTC
v_gene: TRBV7-9; j_gene: TRBJ2-2; abundance: many; d_gene: -; CDR3aa: CAISTGELFF; CDR3nt: TGTGCCATCTCCACCGGGGAGCTGTTTTTT
v_gene: TRBV7-8; j_gene: TRBJ2-3; abundance: many; d_gene: -; CDR3aa: CASSAQGGGAGDTQYF; CDR3nt: TGTGCCAGCAGCGCCCAGGGGGGGGGCGCAGGGGATACGCAGTATTTT
v_gene: TRBV6-1; j_gene: TRBJ2-1; abundance: many; d_gene: -; CDR3aa: CASSRPDLPGLYNEQFF; CDR3nt: TGTGCCAGCAGTCGCCCAGACCTTCCGGGACTCTACAATGAGCAGTTCTTC
v_gene: TRBV20-1; j_gene: TRBJ2-3; abundance: many; d_gene: -; CDR3aa: CSARDSLLGTLDTQYF; CDR3nt: TGCAGTGCTAGAGATTCTCTTCTAGGGACATTGGATACGCAGTATTTT
v_gene: TRBV12-3/TRBV12-4; j_gene: TRBJ2-3; abundance: many; d_gene: -; CDR3aa: CASSLNQRADTQYF; CDR3nt: TGTGCCAGCAGTTTAAATCAGCGGGCAGATACGCAGTATTTT
v_gene: TRBV9; j_gene: TRBJ1-1; abundance: -; d_gene: TRBD1; CDR3aa: CASSVGLGTASNTEAFF; CDR3nt: TGTGCCAGCAGCGTAGGTCTGGGGACAGCCTCGAACACTGAAGCTTTCTTT
v_gene: TRBV28; j_gene: TRBJ2-1; abundance: many; d_gene: TRBD2; CDR3aa: CASSPLRTSGKVEQFF; CDR3nt: TGTGCCAGCAGTCCGTTAAGGACTAGCGGGAAGGTTGAGCAGTTCTTC
v_gene: TRBV12-3/TRBV12-4; j_gene: TRBJ2-5; abundance: many; d_gene: -; CDR3aa: CASREGAGETQYF; CDR3nt: TGTGCCAGCAGGGAGGGGGCGGGGGAGACCCAGTACTTC
v_gene: TRBV7-3; j_gene: TRBJ2-1; abundance: many; d_gene: -; CDR3aa: CASSLRFQGRNEQFF; CDR3nt: TGTGCCAGCAGCTTAAGATTCCAGGGACGGAATGAGCAGTTCTTC
v_gene: TRBV28; j_gene: TRBJ2-5; abundance: many; d_gene: -; CDR3aa: CASNTAVQETQYF; CDR3nt: TGTGCCAGCAACACGGCAGTTCAAGAGACCCAGTACTTC
v_gene: TRBV5-6; j_gene: TRBJ1-2; abundance: many; d_gene: -; CDR3aa: CASSLGGLDGYTF; CDR3nt: TGTGCCAGCAGCTTGGGAGGTCTTGACGGCTACACCTTC